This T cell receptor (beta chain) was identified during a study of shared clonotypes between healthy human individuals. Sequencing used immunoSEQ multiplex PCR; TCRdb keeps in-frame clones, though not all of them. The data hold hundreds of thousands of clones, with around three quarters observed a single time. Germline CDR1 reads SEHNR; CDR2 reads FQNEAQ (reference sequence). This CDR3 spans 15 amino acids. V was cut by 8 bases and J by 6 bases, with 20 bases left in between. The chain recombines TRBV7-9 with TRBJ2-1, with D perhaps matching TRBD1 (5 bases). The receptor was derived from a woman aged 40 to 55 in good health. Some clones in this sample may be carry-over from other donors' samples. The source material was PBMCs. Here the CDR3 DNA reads TGTGCCAGCTTTATTGGGCAGGGTATTTTCAATGAGCAGTTCTTC. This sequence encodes CASFIGQGIFNEQFF.